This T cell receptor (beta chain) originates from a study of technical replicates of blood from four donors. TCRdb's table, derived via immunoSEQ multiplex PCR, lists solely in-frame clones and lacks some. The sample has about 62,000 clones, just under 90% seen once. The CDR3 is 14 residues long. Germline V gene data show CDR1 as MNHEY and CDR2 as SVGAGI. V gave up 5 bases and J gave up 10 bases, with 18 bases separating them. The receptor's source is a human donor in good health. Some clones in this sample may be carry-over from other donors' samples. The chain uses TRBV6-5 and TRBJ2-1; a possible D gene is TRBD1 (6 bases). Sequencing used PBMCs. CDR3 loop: CASSPPGPTGEQFF. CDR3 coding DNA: TGTGCCAGCAGTCCGCCGGGGCCCACAGGGGAGCAGTTCTTC.